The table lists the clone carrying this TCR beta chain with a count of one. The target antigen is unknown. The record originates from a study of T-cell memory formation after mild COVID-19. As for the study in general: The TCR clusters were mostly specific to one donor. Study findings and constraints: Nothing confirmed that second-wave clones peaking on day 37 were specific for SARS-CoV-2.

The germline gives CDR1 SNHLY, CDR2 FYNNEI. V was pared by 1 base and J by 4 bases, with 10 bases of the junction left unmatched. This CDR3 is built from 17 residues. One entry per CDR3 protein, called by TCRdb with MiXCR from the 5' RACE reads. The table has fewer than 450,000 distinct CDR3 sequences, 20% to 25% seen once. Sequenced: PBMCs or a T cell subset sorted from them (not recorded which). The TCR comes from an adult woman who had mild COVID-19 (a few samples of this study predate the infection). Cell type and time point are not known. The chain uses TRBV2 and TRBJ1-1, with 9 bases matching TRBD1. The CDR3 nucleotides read TGTGCCAGCAGTGAAGGTTTGACAGGGGGGGGAGTCACTGAAGCTTTCTTT. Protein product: CASSEGLTGGGVTEAFF.